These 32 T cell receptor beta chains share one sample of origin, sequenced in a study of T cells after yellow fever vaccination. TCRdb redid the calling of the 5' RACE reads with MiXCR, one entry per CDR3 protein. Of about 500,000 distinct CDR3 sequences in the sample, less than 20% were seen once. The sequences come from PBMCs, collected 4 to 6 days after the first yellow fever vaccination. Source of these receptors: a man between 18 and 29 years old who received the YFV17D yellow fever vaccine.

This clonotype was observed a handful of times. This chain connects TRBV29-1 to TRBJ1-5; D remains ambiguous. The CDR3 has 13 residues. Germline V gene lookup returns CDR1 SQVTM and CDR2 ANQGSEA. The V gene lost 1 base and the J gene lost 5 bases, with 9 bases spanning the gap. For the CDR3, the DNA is TGCAGCGTTGAAGTTGCGGCCCATCAGCCCCAGCATTTT. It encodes CSVEVAAHQPQHF.

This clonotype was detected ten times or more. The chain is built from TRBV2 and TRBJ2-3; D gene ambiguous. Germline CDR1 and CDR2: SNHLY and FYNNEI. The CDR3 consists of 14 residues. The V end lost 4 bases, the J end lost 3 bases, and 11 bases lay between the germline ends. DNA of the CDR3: TGTGCCAGCAGTGTGTTAACGGCGACAGATACGCAGTATTTT. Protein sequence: CASSVLTATDTQYF. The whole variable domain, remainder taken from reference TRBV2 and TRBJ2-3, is EPEVTQTPSHQVTQMGQEVILRCVPISNHLYFYWYRQILGQKVEFLVSFYNNEISEKSEIFDDQFSVERPDGSNFTLKIRSTKLEDSAMYFCASSVLTATDTQYFGPGTRLTVL.

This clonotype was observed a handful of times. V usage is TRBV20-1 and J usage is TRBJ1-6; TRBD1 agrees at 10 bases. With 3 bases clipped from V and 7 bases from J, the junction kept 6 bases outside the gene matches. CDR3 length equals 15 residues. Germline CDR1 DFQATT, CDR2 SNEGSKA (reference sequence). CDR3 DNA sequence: TGCAGTGCTAGGGGGACAGGGGTAATCAATTCACCCCTCCACTTT. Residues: CSARGTGVINSPLHF.

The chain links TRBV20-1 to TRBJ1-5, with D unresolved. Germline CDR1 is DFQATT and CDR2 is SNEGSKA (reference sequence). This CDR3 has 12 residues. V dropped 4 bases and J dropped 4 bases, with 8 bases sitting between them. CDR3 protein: CSAKRGNQPQHF. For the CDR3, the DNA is TGCAGTGCTAAACGAGGGAATCAGCCCCAGCATTTT.

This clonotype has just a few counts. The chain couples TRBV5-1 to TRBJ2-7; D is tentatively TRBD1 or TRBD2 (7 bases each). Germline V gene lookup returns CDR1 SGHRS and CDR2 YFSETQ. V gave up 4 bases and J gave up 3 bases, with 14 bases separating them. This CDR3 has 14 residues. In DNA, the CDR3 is TGCGCCAGCAGCGTTCAGGGGGGGCACTACGAGCAGTACGTC. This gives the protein CASSVQGGHYEQYV.

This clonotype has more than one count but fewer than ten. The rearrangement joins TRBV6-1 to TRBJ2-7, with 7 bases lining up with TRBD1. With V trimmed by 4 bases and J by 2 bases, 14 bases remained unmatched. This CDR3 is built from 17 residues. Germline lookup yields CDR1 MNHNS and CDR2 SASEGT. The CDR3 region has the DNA TGTGCCAGCAGTGGCCCCCACCGGGACAGTATGACCTACGAGCAGTACTTC. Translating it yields CASSGPHRDSMTYEQYF.

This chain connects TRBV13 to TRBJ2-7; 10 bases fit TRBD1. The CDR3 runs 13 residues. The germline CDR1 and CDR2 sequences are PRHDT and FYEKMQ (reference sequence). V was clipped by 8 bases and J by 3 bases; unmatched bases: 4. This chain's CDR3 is CASGRDRGYEQYF. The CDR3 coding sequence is TGTGCCAGCGGCCGGGACAGGGGCTACGAGCAGTACTTC.

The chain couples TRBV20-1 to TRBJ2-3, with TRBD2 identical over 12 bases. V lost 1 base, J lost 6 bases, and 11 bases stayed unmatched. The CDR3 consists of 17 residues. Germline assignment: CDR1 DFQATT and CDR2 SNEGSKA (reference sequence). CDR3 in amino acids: CSARGELAGGPADTQYF. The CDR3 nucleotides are TGCAGTGCTAGAGGAGAACTAGCGGGGGGCCCCGCGGATACGCAGTATTTT.

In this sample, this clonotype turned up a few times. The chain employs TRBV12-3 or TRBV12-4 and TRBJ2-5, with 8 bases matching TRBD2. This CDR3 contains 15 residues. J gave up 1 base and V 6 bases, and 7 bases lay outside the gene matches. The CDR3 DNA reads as TGTGCCAGCAGACGCGGGGGGCTCGGCCAAGAGACCCAGTACTTC. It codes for CASRRGGLGQETQYF.

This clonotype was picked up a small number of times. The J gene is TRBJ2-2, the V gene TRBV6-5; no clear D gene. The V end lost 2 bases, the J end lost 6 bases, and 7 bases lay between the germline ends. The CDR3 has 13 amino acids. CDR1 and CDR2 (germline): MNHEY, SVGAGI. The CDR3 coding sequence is TGTGCCAGCAGTTACAGGGAATCCGGGGAGCTGTTTTTT. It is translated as CASSYRESGELFF.

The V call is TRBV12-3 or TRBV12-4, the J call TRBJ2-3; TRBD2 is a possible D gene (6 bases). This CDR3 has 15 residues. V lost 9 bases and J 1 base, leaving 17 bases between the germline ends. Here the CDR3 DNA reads TGTGCCAGTCGAAGGGAGGCCGGCGGCACAGATACGCAGTATTTT. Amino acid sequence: CASRREAGGTDTQYF.

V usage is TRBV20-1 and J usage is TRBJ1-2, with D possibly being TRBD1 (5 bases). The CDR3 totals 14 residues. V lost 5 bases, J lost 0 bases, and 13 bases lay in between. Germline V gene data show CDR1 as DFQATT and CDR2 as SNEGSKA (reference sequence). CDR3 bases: TGCAGTGCTGGGGGGAGGGACGCTAACTATGGCTACACCTTC. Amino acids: CSAGGRDANYGYTF.

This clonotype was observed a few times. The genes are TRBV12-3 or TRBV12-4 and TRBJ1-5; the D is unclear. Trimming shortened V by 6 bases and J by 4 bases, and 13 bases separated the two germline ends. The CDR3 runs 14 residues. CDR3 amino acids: CASSREDGNQPQHF. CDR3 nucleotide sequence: TGTGCCAGCAGCCGGGAGGACGGGAATCAGCCCCAGCATTTT.

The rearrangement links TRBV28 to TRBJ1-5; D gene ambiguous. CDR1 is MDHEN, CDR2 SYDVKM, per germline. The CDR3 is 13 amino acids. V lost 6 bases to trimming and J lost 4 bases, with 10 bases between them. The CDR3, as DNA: TGTGCCAGCAGGGGAAAGAGAAATCAGCCCCAGCATTTT. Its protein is CASRGKRNQPQHF.

The CDR3 reads CASSSSDRVRQYF. Written as DNA, the CDR3 is TGTGCCAGCAGCTCAAGCGACAGGGTCCGGCAGTACTTC. The gene calls are TRBV7-2 and TRBJ2-7; TRBD1 agrees at 7 bases. CDR3 length: 13 amino acids. Germline V lookup: CDR1 SGHTA, CDR2 FQGNSA. V trimming: 4 bases; J trimming: 9 bases; junction bases outside the gene matches: 9.

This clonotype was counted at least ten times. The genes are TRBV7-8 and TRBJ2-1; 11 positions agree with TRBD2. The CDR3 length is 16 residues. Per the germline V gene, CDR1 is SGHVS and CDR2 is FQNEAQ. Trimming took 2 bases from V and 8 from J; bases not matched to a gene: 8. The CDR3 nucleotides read TGTGCCAGCAGCTTAAGGGCTAGCGGGGGGAAGGATGAGCAGTTCTTC. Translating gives CASSLRASGGKDEQFF.

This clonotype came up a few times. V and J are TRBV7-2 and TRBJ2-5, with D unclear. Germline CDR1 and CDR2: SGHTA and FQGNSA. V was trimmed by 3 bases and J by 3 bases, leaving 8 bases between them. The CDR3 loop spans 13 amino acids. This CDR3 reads CASSFIGKETQYF. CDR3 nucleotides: TGTGCCAGCAGCTTTATCGGAAAAGAGACCCAGTACTTC.

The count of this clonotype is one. DNA for the CDR3: TGTGCCAGCAGTTTAAACCCGGGGGCTGGGGAGACCCAGTACTTC. Translating gives CASSLNPGAGETQYF. This sequence joins TRBV28 and TRBJ2-5, with D tentatively TRBD1 or TRBD2 (6 bases each). Germline loops: CDR1 MDHEN, CDR2 SYDVKM. CDR3 length: 15 residues. The V end lost 2 bases, the J end lost 5 bases, and 15 bases lay between the germline ends.

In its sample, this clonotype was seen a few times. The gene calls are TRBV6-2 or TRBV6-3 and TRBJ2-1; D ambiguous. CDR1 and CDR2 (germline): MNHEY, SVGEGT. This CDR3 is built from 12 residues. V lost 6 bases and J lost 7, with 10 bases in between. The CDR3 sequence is CASSPRWNEQFF. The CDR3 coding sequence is TGTGCCAGCAGCCCTCGGTGGAATGAGCAGTTCTTC.

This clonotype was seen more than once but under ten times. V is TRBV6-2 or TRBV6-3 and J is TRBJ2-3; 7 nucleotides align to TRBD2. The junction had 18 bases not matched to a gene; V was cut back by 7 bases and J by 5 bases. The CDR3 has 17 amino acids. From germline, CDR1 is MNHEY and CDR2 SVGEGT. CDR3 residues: CASNLPGRGSQIDTQYF. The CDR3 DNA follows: TGTGCCAGCAATCTGCCCGGGCGGGGGTCTCAAATAGATACGCAGTATTTT.

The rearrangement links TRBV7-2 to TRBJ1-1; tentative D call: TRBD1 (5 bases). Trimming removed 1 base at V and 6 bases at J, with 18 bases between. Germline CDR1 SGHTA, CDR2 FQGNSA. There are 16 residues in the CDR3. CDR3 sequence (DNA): TGTGCCAGCAGCTTAGGATTTGTGGGGACGGGAGCTGAAGCTTTCTTT. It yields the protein CASSLGFVGTGAEAFF.

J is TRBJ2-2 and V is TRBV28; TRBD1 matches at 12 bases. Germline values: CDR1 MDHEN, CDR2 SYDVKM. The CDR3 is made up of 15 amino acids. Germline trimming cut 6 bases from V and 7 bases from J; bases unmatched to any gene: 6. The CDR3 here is CASRTGTGGFGELFF. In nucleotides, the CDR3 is TGTGCCAGCAGAACCGGGACAGGGGGCTTCGGGGAGCTGTTTTTT.

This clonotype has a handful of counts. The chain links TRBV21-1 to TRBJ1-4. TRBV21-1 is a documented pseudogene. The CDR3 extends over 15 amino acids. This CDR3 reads CASSNRIGANEKLFF. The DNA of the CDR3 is TGTGCCAGCAGCAACCGTATCGGGGCTAATGAAAAACTGTTTTTT.

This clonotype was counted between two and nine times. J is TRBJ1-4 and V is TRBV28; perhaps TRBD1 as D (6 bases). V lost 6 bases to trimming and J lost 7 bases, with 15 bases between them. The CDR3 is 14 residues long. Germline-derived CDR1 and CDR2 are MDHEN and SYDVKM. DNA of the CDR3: TGTGCCAGCAGCCAAGGGGGAAGGGGTGAAAAACTGTTTTTT. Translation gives CASSQGGRGEKLFF.

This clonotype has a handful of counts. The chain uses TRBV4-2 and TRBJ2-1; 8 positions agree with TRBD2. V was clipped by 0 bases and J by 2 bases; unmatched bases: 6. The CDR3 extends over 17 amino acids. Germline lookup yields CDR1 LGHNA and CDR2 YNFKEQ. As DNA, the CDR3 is TGTGCCAGCAGCCAAGAACCGGGGGGGGGCCCCTACAATGAGCAGTTCTTC. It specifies CASSQEPGGGPYNEQFF.

The CDR3 region is CASSSDGADTQYF. In DNA, the CDR3 is TGTGCCAGCAGCTCGGACGGAGCTGATACGCAGTATTTT. This chain joins TRBV7-2 and TRBJ2-3, with D hard to call. Germline V gives CDR1 SGHTA, CDR2 FQGNSA. The CDR3 has 13 amino acids. Trimming stripped 4 bases from V and 6 bases from J, with 11 bases between.

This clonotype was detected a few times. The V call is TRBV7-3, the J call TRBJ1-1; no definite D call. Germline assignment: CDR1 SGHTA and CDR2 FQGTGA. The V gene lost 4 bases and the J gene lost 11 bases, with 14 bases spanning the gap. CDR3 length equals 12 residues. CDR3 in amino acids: CASSSAGGVAFF. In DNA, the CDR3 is TGTGCCAGCAGCTCAGCAGGTGGGGTGGCTTTCTTT.

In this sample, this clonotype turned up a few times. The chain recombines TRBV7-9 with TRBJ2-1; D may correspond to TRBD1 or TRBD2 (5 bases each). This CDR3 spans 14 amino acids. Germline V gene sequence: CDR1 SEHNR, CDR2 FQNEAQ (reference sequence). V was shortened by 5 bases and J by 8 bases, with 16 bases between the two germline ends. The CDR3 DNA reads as TGTGCCAGCAGCGCGGCCGGGACCCCTGATGAGCAGTTCTTC. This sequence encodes CASSAAGTPDEQFF.

The CDR3 loop is CASSLFGVEGDTIYF. CDR3 nucleotide sequence: TGTGCCAGCAGCTTATTCGGAGTGGAGGGCGACACCATATATTTT. The chain uses TRBV7-2 and TRBJ1-3; no definite D call. Per the germline V gene, CDR1 is SGHTA and CDR2 is FQGNSA. The CDR3 sequence is 15 residues long. Trimming left V 2 bases short and J 8 bases short, with 16 bases between.

The CDR3 coding sequence is TGTGCTAGTCCCCGGGACAGGGGGAGGAGGACTGAAGCTTTCTTT. It codes for CASPRDRGRRTEAFF. V and J are TRBV6-1 and TRBJ1-1, with 11 bases identical to TRBD1. Germline V lookup: CDR1 MNHNS, CDR2 SASEGT. The CDR3 length is 15 residues.

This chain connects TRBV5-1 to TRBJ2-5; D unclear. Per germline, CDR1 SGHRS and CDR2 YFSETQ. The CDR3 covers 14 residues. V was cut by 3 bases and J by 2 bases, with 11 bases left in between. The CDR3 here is CASSYLTRQETQYF. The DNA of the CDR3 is TGCGCCAGCAGCTATTTAACGAGACAAGAGACCCAGTACTTC.

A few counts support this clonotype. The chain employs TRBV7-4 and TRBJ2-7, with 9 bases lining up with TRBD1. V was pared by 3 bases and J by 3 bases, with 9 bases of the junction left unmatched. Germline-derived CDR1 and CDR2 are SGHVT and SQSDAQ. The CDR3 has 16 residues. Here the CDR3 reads CASSFGSRDRDYEQYF. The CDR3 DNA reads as TGTGCCAGCAGCTTTGGTTCCCGGGACAGGGACTACGAGCAGTACTTC.